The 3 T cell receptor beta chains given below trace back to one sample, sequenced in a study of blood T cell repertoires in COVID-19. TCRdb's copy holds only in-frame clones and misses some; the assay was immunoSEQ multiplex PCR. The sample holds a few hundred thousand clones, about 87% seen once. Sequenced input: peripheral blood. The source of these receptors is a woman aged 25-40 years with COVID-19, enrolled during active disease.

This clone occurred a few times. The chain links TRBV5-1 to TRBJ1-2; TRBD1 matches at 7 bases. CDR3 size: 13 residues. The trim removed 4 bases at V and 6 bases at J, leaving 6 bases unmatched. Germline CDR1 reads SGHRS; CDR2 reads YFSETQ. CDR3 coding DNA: TGCGCCAGCAGCCTGACCGGGACAGATGGCTACACCTTC. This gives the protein CASSLTGTDGYTF.

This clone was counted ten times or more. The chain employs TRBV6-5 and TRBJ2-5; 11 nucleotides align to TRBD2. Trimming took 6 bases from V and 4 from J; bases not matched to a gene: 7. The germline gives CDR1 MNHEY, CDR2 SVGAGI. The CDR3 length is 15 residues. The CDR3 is CASRPTSGAPETQYF. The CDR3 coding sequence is TGTGCCAGCAGGCCGACTAGCGGGGCCCCAGAGACCCAGTACTTC.

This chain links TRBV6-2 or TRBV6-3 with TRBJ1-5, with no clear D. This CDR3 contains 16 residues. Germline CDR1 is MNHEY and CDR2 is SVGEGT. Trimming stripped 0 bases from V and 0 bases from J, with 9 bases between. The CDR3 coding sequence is TGTGCCAGCAGTTACTCGTCCGGTGGTAGCAATCAGCCCCAGCATTTT. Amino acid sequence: CASSYSSGGSNQPQHF.